Shown below are 20 T cell receptor beta chains from a single sample sequenced in a study of CD8+ T cells in alopecia areata. Following RNA extraction, reverse transcription yielded cDNA that acted as the sequencing template. Profiling relied on immunoSEQ multiplex PCR, and the TCRdb table lists in-frame clones only, not all of them. The sample lists roughly 220,000 clones; under 40% were seen once. Stated treatment: oral pan-JAK inhibitor, 5-10 mg twice daily. Specimen: CD4+ T cells sorted from blood, collected at approximately week 31, from a patient treated with tofacitinib. Receptor source: a human donor with alopecia areata.

The chain carries TRBV28 and TRBJ1-5; D might be TRBD1 (5 bases). The CDR3 runs 17 residues. Trimming took 2 bases from V and 7 from J, leaving 21 bases between them. Germline CDR1 reads MDHEN; CDR2 reads SYDVKM. The CDR3 protein is CASSLGLSGLKGQPQHF. The DNA for the CDR3 is TGTGCCAGCAGTTTAGGTTTATCGGGACTGAAGGGCCAGCCCCAGCATTTT.

This clone appeared a few times. This rearrangement joins TRBV30 to TRBJ2-7, with TRBD2 as a possible D gene (5 bases). CDR1 is GTSNPN and CDR2 is SVGIG in the germline V gene (reference sequence). V was clipped by 3 bases and J by 2 bases, with 17 bases between them. The CDR3 extends over 15 amino acids. The CDR3 spells CAWSGKGFPAYEQYF. The CDR3 DNA reads as TGTGCCTGGAGCGGGAAGGGATTCCCCGCCTACGAGCAGTACTTC.

This clone turned up a few times. This chain links TRBV11-2 with TRBJ1-3, with 9 bases lining up with TRBD1. Germline CDR1 and CDR2: SGHAT and FQNNGV. With 4 bases clipped from V and 4 bases from J, the junction kept 5 bases outside the gene matches. This CDR3 comprises 15 residues. CDR3 protein: CASSSQGARGNTIYF. As DNA, the CDR3 is TGTGCCAGCAGCTCACAGGGGGCAAGGGGAAACACCATATATTTT.

This clone was recorded a few times. The V and J genes are TRBV14 and TRBJ2-3; D is unresolved. The germline V and J ends were trimmed by 0 bases and 10 bases, with 8 bases remaining between them. The CDR3 spans 12 residues. Germline V gene sequence: CDR1 SGHDN, CDR2 FVKESK. The CDR3 nucleotides are TGTGCCAGCAGCCAAGAGGCCGCACCGCAGTATTTT. It codes for CASSQEAAPQYF.

V is TRBV29-1 and J is TRBJ1-2; TRBD1 might be the D (5 bases). Germline lookup yields CDR1 SQVTM and CDR2 ANQGSEA. Trimming removed 6 bases at V and 11 bases at J, with 19 bases between. The CDR3 covers 12 residues. This CDR3 is CSVYTGTSAYTF. CDR3 DNA sequence: TGCAGCGTGTATACCGGGACCTCCGCGTACACCTTC. Complete variable domain (other parts from reference TRBV29-1 and TRBJ1-2): SAVISQKPSRDICQRGTSLTIQCQVDSQVTMMFWYRQQPGQSLTLIATANQGSEATYESGFVIDKFPISRPNLTFSTLTVSNMSPEDSSIYLCSVYTGTSAYTFGSGTRLTVV.

The rearrangement joins TRBV5-1 to TRBJ2-7; 7 bases fit TRBD1. The CDR3 length is 16 residues. The V segment lost 2 bases and the J segment 0 bases; nucleotides outside the gene matches: 8. The germline V gene encodes CDR1 SGHRS and CDR2 YFSETQ. This CDR3 is CASSFGTAQNSYEQYF. CDR3 DNA: TGCGCCAGCAGCTTTGGGACAGCGCAGAACTCCTACGAGCAGTACTTC.

This clone was recorded a few times. J is TRBJ2-3 and V is TRBV2, with D unresolved. Trimming stripped 7 bases from V and 5 bases from J, with 22 bases between. From germline, CDR1 is SNHLY and CDR2 FYNNEI. This CDR3 has 16 amino acids. The CDR3 loop reads CASTGELVKGEDTQYF. Written as DNA, the CDR3 is TGTGCCAGCACCGGCGAGCTTGTAAAGGGCGAAGATACGCAGTATTTT. Filled out from reference TRBV2 and TRBJ2-3, the complete variable domain reads EPEVTQTPSHQVTQMGQEVILRCVPISNHLYFYWYRQILGQKVEFLVSFYNNEISEKSEIFDDQFSVERPDGSNFTLKIRSTKLEDSAMYFCASTGELVKGEDTQYFGPGTRLTVL.

In DNA form, the CDR3 reads TGTGCCAGCAGCCCTACGGGGGGCACTGAAGCTTTCTTT. Protein: CASSPTGGTEAFF. The chain couples TRBV9 to TRBJ1-1, with D maybe TRBD1 (5 bases). The germline CDR1 and CDR2 sequences are SGDLS and YYNGEE. Trimming removed 4 bases at V and 4 bases at J, with 11 bases between. The CDR3 extends over 13 amino acids.

V usage is TRBV2 and J usage is TRBJ1-2, with no clear D. Deletions cut 3 bases from V and 1 base from J, with 3 bases between. The V gene's germline CDR1 is SNHLY and CDR2 FYNNEI. The CDR3 has 12 residues. The CDR3 region has the DNA TGTGCCAGCAGTGACAATAACTATGGCTACACCTTC. This sequence encodes CASSDNNYGYTF.

The chain employs TRBV7-8 and TRBJ1-5; D is ambiguous. Per the germline V gene, CDR1 is SGHVS and CDR2 is FQNEAQ. The CDR3 consists of 14 residues. Deletions cut 1 base from V and 7 bases from J, with 11 bases between. This CDR3 reads CASSLEGAVQPQHF. The CDR3, as DNA: TGTGCCAGCAGCTTAGAGGGAGCAGTACAGCCCCAGCATTTT. Supplemented by reference TRBV7-8 and TRBJ1-5, the full variable domain reads GAGVSQSPRYKVAKRGQDVALRCDPISGHVSLFWYQQALGQGPEFLTYFQNEAQLDKSGLPSDRFFAERPEGSVSTLKIQRTQQEDSAVYLCASSLEGAVQPQHFGDGTRLSIL.

The rearrangement joins TRBV6-6 to TRBJ2-4, with D maybe TRBD2 (5 bases). Trimming pared 7 bases from V and 9 bases from J, leaving 19 bases between. Germline loops: CDR1 MNHNY, CDR2 SVGAGI (reference sequence). The CDR3 runs 14 residues. CDR3 amino acids: CASTKRADLSIQYF. The CDR3 DNA is TGTGCCAGCACCAAACGCGCGGACTTGAGCATTCAGTACTTC.

The chain links TRBV6-1 to TRBJ1-2; D perhaps matches TRBD1 (5 bases). The CDR3 totals 15 residues. Trimming left V 2 bases short and J 4 bases short, with 14 bases between. Germline CDR1 and CDR2: MNHNS and SASEGT. The CDR3 DNA follows: TGTGCCAGCAGTGAACGATTGGGGACCCGCTATGGCTACACCTTC. Its translation is CASSERLGTRYGYTF.

This clone was detected only once. The chain joins TRBV2 to TRBJ2-4; D possibly corresponds to TRBD1 (5 bases). The CDR3 is made up of 14 amino acids. The germline V and J ends were trimmed by 9 bases and 0 bases, with 12 bases remaining between them. Germline lookup yields CDR1 SNHLY and CDR2 FYNNEI. The CDR3 reads CASRDRIAKNIQYF. The DNA of the CDR3 is TGTGCCAGTCGTGACAGAATAGCCAAAAACATTCAGTACTTC.

This clone was observed a few times. V and J are TRBV10-3 and TRBJ2-3, with D unresolved. V gave up 4 bases and J gave up 4 bases, with 6 bases separating them. Per the germline V gene, CDR1 is ENHRY and CDR2 is SYGVKD. The CDR3 contains 12 residues. CDR3 bases: TGTGCCATCAGTGGGAACGCAGATACGCAGTATTTT. Protein product: CAISGNADTQYF.

The chain is built from TRBV30 and TRBJ2-7; perhaps TRBD1 as D (5 bases). The CDR3 is 12 residues long. From germline, CDR1 is GTSNPN and CDR2 SVGIG (reference sequence). Trimming removed 7 bases at V and 4 bases at J, with 14 bases between. CDR3 sequence reads: CAYDRFGYEQYF. The CDR3 DNA sequence: TGTGCCTATGACAGATTTGGGTACGAGCAGTACTTC.

This rearrangement joins TRBV27 to TRBJ1-2; TRBD1 agrees at 9 bases. Germline values: CDR1 MNHEY, CDR2 SMNVEV (reference sequence). The CDR3 runs 16 residues. With 5 bases clipped from V and 7 bases from J, the junction kept 14 bases outside the gene matches. CDR3 region: CASSPSPGQGAGGYTF. The CDR3 coding sequence is TGTGCCAGCAGTCCGAGTCCGGGACAGGGTGCGGGTGGCTACACCTTC.

The genes are TRBV29-1 and TRBJ1-1; D not certain. This CDR3 is 15 amino acids long. The ends were cut back, 4 bases at V and 6 bases at J, with 21 bases in the middle. Per the germline V gene, CDR1 is SQVTM and CDR2 is ANQGSEA. The CDR3: CSVVLMVAIVAEAFF. The CDR3 bases are TGCAGCGTTGTGCTGATGGTTGCTATTGTAGCTGAAGCTTTCTTT.

This clone was seen a handful of times. The chain combines TRBV23-1 with TRBJ2-7; D is unclear. TRBV23-1 is an ORF, and what it does is uncertain. The CDR3 is made up of 14 amino acids. V was trimmed by 11 bases and J by 3 bases, leaving 20 bases between them. DNA of the CDR3: TGCGCCGGCTATTCCCTCCTGGACGGCTACGAGCAGTACTTC. Translation: CAGYSLLDGYEQYF.

This clone came up a few times. CDR3 DNA: TGTGCCAGCAGCCGAGTTATAGATGAGCAGTTCTTC. Residues: CASSRVIDEQFF. The rearrangement uses TRBV4-2 and TRBJ2-1; D remains unclear. V shed 4 bases and J shed 8 bases, with 9 bases lying between them. The CDR3 has 12 residues. Looked up from germline, CDR1 is LGHNA and CDR2 is YNFKEQ.

This clone was detected a few times. V is TRBV23-1 and J is TRBJ1-2; weak D call: TRBD1 (5 bases). TRBV23-1 is an open reading frame, and its role is uncertain. This CDR3 has 15 amino acids. V lost 7 bases, J lost 4 bases, and 19 bases lay in between. The CDR3 loop is CASTPRQSVGYGYTF. Written as DNA, the CDR3 is TGCGCCAGCACTCCCCGACAGTCGGTGGGCTATGGCTACACCTTC.